This T cell receptor (beta chain) was recorded in a study of shared clonotypes between healthy human individuals. Some 30,000 T cell genomes (around 190 ng DNA) went into each sorted-subset replicate. Profiled with immunoSEQ multiplex PCR; TCRdb holds only in-frame clones, not every one. Here the sample spans around 1.6 million clones, around 98% being singletons. The CDR3 consists of 16 residues. The V segment lost 0 bases and the J segment 6 bases; nucleotides outside the gene matches: 9. Germline V gene lookup returns CDR1 SGHDT and CDR2 YYEEEE. The chain carries TRBV5-6 and TRBJ2-3; 8 positions match TRBD1. The specimen sequenced was naive CD4+ T cells sorted from blood. Subset reported: CD45RA+ positively selected. This clonotype was obtained from a man aged 25 to 45 in good health. Written as DNA, the CDR3 is TGTGCCAGCAGCTTGGAATTCTCAGGGGGCCGGGATACGCAGTATTTT. The encoded protein is CASSLEFSGGRDTQYF.